Sequencing of this T cell receptor beta chain was carried out in a study of T cell repertoires in cytomegalovirus infection. The wider study: Evidence of both CMV infection and a matching HLA type came from public TCR beta signatures.

MiXCR, run by TCRdb on the reads, gives a single entry per CDR3 protein. The repertoire has under 150,000 distinct CDR3 sequences, roughly 9% of them found once; the top ten carry 10%. General study findings and limits: Summed public TCR beta family frequency identified CMV carriers bearing the relevant HLA.

Germline V gene lookup returns CDR1 MDHEN and CDR2 SYDVKM. The CDR3 is 16 residues long. As regards this clonotype: Its antigen remains unidentified. The junction does not match germline at one end; this may be a read error.

This chain joins TRBV28 and TRBJ2-3; tentatively, D is TRBD2 (6 bases). The sequenced sample consisted of PBMCs. This clonotype was sampled from a human donor in good health (CMV status not recorded). Some clones in this sample may be carry-over from other donors' samples. CDR3 protein: CACSSPPGGSGDTQYF. The CDR3 DNA reads as TGTGCCTGCAGTTCCCCTCCCGGGGGATCGGGAGATACGCAGTATTTT.